These 29 T cell receptor beta chains were sequenced from one sample in a study of fetal regulatory T cell absence and autoimmunity (dated by TCRdb to about 2017). Libraries came from the immunoSEQ multiplex PCR assay. TCRdb holds this immuneACCESS table with in-frame rearrangements only. Some clones are missing; in checked studies, unresolved V genes explain under half, and the rest has no known cause. The sample includes around 100,000 clones, with about 78% observed a single time. Of the sample, 1.5% to 2% is held by the ten largest clones. Sequenced material: pancreas tissue. Receptors were obtained from a male donor with IPEX syndrome.

The chain combines TRBV7-9 with TRBJ2-3; 8 bases agree with TRBD1. The germline CDR1 and CDR2 sequences are SEHNR and FQNEAQ (reference sequence). J was trimmed by 0 bases and V by 5 bases; bases with no gene match: 4. CDR3 length equals 15 residues. The CDR3 sequence is CASSPGDRSTDTQYF. Written as DNA, the CDR3 is TGTGCCAGCAGCCCAGGGGACAGGAGCACAGATACGCAGTATTTT.

A remark on this clone: The sample carries other DNA sequences with the same CDR3. The chain employs TRBV27 and TRBJ2-3, with 10 bases matching TRBD2. V dropped 2 bases and J dropped 1; count of bases not matched to a gene: 0. This CDR3 region has 15 residues. Germline-derived CDR1 and CDR2 are MNHEY and SMNVEV (reference sequence). In DNA form, the CDR3 reads TGTGCCAGCAGTTTACTAGCGGGGGGCACAGATACGCAGTATTTT. Protein product: CASSLLAGGTDTQYF.

This clone was seen more than once but under ten times. The V call is TRBV19, the J call TRBJ2-3; D is unclear. Germline lookup yields CDR1 LNHDA and CDR2 SQIVND (reference sequence). The CDR3 is made up of 12 amino acids. V lost 1 base to trimming and J lost 1 base, with 0 bases between them. This chain's CDR3 is CASSIGTDTQYF. The CDR3 DNA is TGTGCCAGTAGTATAGGCACAGATACGCAGTATTTT.

The chain uses TRBV7-2 and TRBJ2-3, with 12 bases identical to TRBD2. CDR1 SGHTA and CDR2 FQGNSA come from the germline V gene. The trim removed 0 bases at V and 5 bases at J, leaving 0 bases unmatched. This CDR3 is 15 amino acids long. CDR3 sequence (DNA): TGTGCCAGCAGCTTAGCGGGACTAGCGGGAGATACGCAGTATTTT. It encodes CASSLAGLAGDTQYF.

This sequence joins TRBV27 and TRBJ2-7; no definite D call. The CDR3 consists of 14 residues. Trimming took 3 bases from V and 6 from J, leaving 15 bases between them. CDR1 and CDR2 from the germline V gene are MNHEY and SMNVEV (reference sequence). CDR3 bases: TGTGCCAGCAGTTTCGGCTCCTCCTACAGCGAGCAGTACTTC. Translating it yields CASSFGSSYSEQYF.

V is TRBV7-2 and J is TRBJ2-5; TRBD2 matches 9 bases. The junction had 0 bases not matched to a gene; V was cut back by 2 bases and J by 2 bases. The germline CDR1 and CDR2 sequences are SGHTA and FQGNSA. The CDR3 has 14 amino acids. The CDR3 is CASSLLAGQETQYF. CDR3 in DNA: TGTGCCAGCAGCTTACTAGCGGGGCAAGAGACCCAGTACTTC.

This chain uses TRBV19 with TRBJ2-7; 11 bases are a match to TRBD1. V lost 6 bases and J lost 3; bases outside the gene matches: 4. This CDR3 has 14 residues. Germline V gene sequence: CDR1 LNHDA, CDR2 SQIVND (reference sequence). CDR3 sequence: CASSPGQGDYEQYF. The DNA of the CDR3 is TGTGCCAGTAGCCCGGGACAGGGGGACTACGAGCAGTACTTC.

Written as DNA, the CDR3 is TGTGCCAGCAGCCGCACGGCACGGGTTTTCAAAGAGACCCAGTACTTC. It yields the protein CASSRTARVFKETQYF. This rearrangement joins TRBV11-2 to TRBJ2-5; D remains unclear. Germline V gene lookup returns CDR1 SGHAT and CDR2 FQNNGV. The CDR3 is 16 amino acids. The germline V and J ends were trimmed by 5 bases and 3 bases, with 19 bases remaining between them.

This clone was counted a few times. The CDR3 nucleotides read TGTGCCAGCGAGGTGGACTCCGGGTTCGAGCAGTACTTC. This gives the protein CASEVDSGFEQYF. The V gene is TRBV6-7, the J gene TRBJ2-7; tentative D call: TRBD2 (5 bases). TRBV6-7 is reported as an ORF; its role is uncertain. Trimming pared 8 bases from V and 6 bases from J, leaving 17 bases between. The CDR3 is 13 amino acids.

V and J are TRBV27 and TRBJ2-1; D not certain. Germline V CDR1 and CDR2: MNHEY, SMNVEV (reference sequence). The V end lost 3 bases, the J end lost 0 bases, and 18 bases lay between the germline ends. The CDR3 extends over 18 amino acids. The CDR3 coding sequence is TGTGCCAGCAGTTTTAAAAGTCCCGGACGGACCTCCTACAATGAGCAGTTCTTC. This encodes CASSFKSPGRTSYNEQFF.

This sequence joins TRBV30 and TRBJ1-5; maybe TRBD1 (6 bases). Trimming removed 0 bases at V and 5 bases at J, with 17 bases between. This CDR3 has 16 residues. CDR1 GTSNPN and CDR2 SVGIG come from the germline V gene (reference sequence). The CDR3 sequence is CAWSVLGQGMHQPQHF. In nucleotides, the CDR3 is TGTGCCTGGAGTGTACTTGGGCAGGGGATGCATCAGCCCCAGCATTTT.

This chain links TRBV4-3 with TRBJ1-5; 9 nucleotides line up with TRBD1. The germline CDR1 and CDR2 sequences are LGHNA and YSLEER. This CDR3 is 18 amino acids long. V dropped 2 bases and J dropped 2; count of bases not matched to a gene: 10. The DNA of the CDR3 is TGCGCCAGCAGCCAAAGTCCCGGGACAGGGAACGGCAATCAGCCCCAGCATTTT. Translation: CASSQSPGTGNGNQPQHF.

CDR3 amino acids: CASSLHRDPYRGYTF. The CDR3 bases are TGTGCCAGCAGCTTACACCGGGACCCATACAGGGGCTACACCTTC. This rearrangement joins TRBV7-9 to TRBJ1-2; TRBD1 is a possible D gene (5 bases). The V and J ends lost 2 bases and 8 bases respectively, with 18 bases between them. Germline V gene data show CDR1 as SEHNR and CDR2 as FQNEAQ (reference sequence). The CDR3 is made up of 15 amino acids.

This clone was observed a handful of times. Other DNA sequences in the sample encode the same CDR3. This chain links TRBV18 with TRBJ2-5, with D unclear. Trimming removed 2 bases from V and 1 base from J, with 2 bases in between. The germline CDR1 and CDR2 sequences are KGHSH and LQKENI. The CDR3 has 12 residues. The CDR3 nucleotides read TGTGCCAGCTCACCAACCCAAGAGACCCAGTACTTC. The encoded protein is CASSPTQETQYF.

The chain is built from TRBV15 and TRBJ2-7, with D perhaps matching TRBD1 (6 bases). The CDR3 is 18 amino acids. Looked up from germline, CDR1 is LNHNV and CDR2 is YYDKDF (reference sequence). With 4 bases removed from V and 7 bases from J, the gap between germline ends came to 29 bases. CDR3 sequence reads: CATSNPTERSRGTEEQYF. In DNA form, the CDR3 reads TGTGCCACCAGCAACCCCACAGAGCGGTCGAGGGGGACGGAGGAGCAGTACTTC.

The CDR3 reads CAWSVNSGYYEQYF. DNA for the CDR3: TGTGCCTGGAGTGTCAACTCCGGATACTACGAGCAGTACTTC. The chain combines TRBV30 with TRBJ2-7; D gene uncertain. Between the trimmed V and J ends, which lost 0 bases and 3 bases, there was a span of 12 bases. Looked up from germline, CDR1 is GTSNPN and CDR2 is SVGIG (reference sequence). The CDR3 has 14 amino acids.

V usage is TRBV7-6 and J usage is TRBJ2-2; possible D gene TRBD1, 5 bases. The CDR3 contains 14 residues. The V and J ends lost 5 bases and 7 bases respectively, with 14 bases between them. Germline assignment: CDR1 SGHVS and CDR2 FNYEAQ. CDR3 loop: CASSPSQGIGELFF. CDR3 bases: TGTGCCAGCAGCCCTAGTCAGGGAATCGGGGAGCTGTTTTTT.

There are a few counts of this clone. V is TRBV11-2 and J is TRBJ2-3, with D tentatively TRBD1 (6 bases). V lost 1 base to trimming and J lost 6 bases, with 17 bases between them. The germline gives CDR1 SGHAT, CDR2 FQNNGV. The CDR3 extends over 16 amino acids. The CDR3 here is CASSLGRGLEWDTQYF. The CDR3 DNA reads TGTGCCAGCAGCTTAGGCAGGGGCTTGGAGTGGGATACGCAGTATTTT.

This clone was counted a few times. The V gene is TRBV5-1, the J gene TRBJ2-3; D uncertain. CDR3 length equals 9 residues. Trimming removed 7 bases at V and 9 bases at J, with 6 bases between. Germline-derived CDR1 and CDR2 are SGHRS and YFSETQ. The CDR3 DNA sequence: TGCGCCAGCGGGCAAACGCAGTATTTT. Its protein product is CASGQTQYF. The full variable domain, rest sourced from reference TRBV5-1 and TRBJ2-3, is KAGVTQTPRYLIKTRGQQVTLSCSPISGHRSVSWYQQTPGQGLQFLFEYFSETQRNKGNFPGRFSGRQFSNSRSEMNVSTLELGDSALYLCASGQTQYFGPGTRLTVL.

This chain uses TRBV15 with TRBJ1-4, with D perhaps TRBD1 (6 bases). V dropped 0 bases and J dropped 8 bases, with 13 bases sitting between them. The CDR3 extends over 15 amino acids. Germline V gene lookup returns CDR1 LNHNV and CDR2 YYDKDF (reference sequence). The CDR3 coding sequence is TGTGCCACCAGCAGAGATGGAGGGGGTGGCGAAAAACTGTTTTTT. It codes for CATSRDGGGGEKLFF. The full variable domain, its missing parts supplied by reference TRBV15 and TRBJ1-4, is DAMVIQNPRYQVTQFGKPVTLSCSQTLNHNVMYWYQQKSSQAPKLLFHYYDKDFNNEADTPDNFQSRRPNTSFCFLDIRSPGLGDTAMYLCATSRDGGGGEKLFFGSGTQLSVL.

The chain recombines TRBV6-4 with TRBJ2-1; D possibly corresponds to TRBD2 (5 bases). V lost 11 bases and J 6 bases, leaving 11 bases between the germline ends. Germline values: CDR1 MRHNA, CDR2 SNTAGT. This CDR3 is 11 amino acids long. The CDR3 DNA is TGTGCCTCGGGGTATGGCAATGAGCAGTTCTTC. Translation: CASGYGNEQFF.

The chain recombines TRBV2 with TRBJ1-4, with 7 bases lining up with TRBD1. Germline V lookup: CDR1 SNHLY, CDR2 FYNNEI. This CDR3 comprises 12 residues. After removal of 6 bases from V and 12 bases from J, the junction contained 7 bases not matched to a gene. Here the CDR3 DNA reads TGTGCCAGCAGGGTACAGGGGAGGGAACTGTTTTTT. It specifies CASRVQGRELFF.

The chain recombines TRBV29-1 with TRBJ2-5; possibly TRBD1 for D (6 bases). Between the trimmed V and J ends, which lost 4 bases and 2 bases, there was a span of 17 bases. Germline CDR1 and CDR2: SQVTM and ANQGSEA. The CDR3 runs 15 residues. This chain's CDR3 is CSVAAAGARQETQYF. As DNA, the CDR3 is TGCAGCGTTGCGGCGGCAGGGGCCCGTCAAGAGACCCAGTACTTC.

This rearrangement joins TRBV6-1 to TRBJ2-5, with 8 positions matching TRBD2. Trimming cost V 7 bases and J 0 bases; bases outside gene matches: 1. Germline CDR1 and CDR2: MNHNS and SASEGT. This CDR3 region has 13 residues. CDR3 nucleotides: TGTGCCAGCACTAGCGGGTACCAAGAGACCCAGTACTTC. It encodes CASTSGYQETQYF.

The CDR3 loop reads CASRPPGQGMNTEAFF. CDR3 bases: TGTGCCAGCAGACCTCCGGGACAGGGAATGAACACTGAAGCTTTCTTT. The V and J genes are TRBV11-2 and TRBJ1-1, with TRBD1 matching over 9 bases. The CDR3 runs 16 residues. Germline V gene sequence: CDR1 SGHAT, CDR2 FQNNGV. V gave up 6 bases and J gave up 0 bases; unmatched junction bases: 8.

This sequence joins TRBV7-2 and TRBJ2-1; 9 bases agree with TRBD2. The trim removed 2 bases at V and 4 bases at J, leaving 3 bases unmatched. This CDR3 is built from 15 residues. From germline, CDR1 is SGHTA and CDR2 FQGNSA. CDR3 DNA: TGTGCCAGCAGCTTATCTAGCGGGAAGTACAATGAGCAGTTCTTC. Residues: CASSLSSGKYNEQFF.

This sequence joins TRBV10-3 and TRBJ1-6, with 8 bases identical to TRBD1. The V segment lost 3 bases and the J segment 3 bases; nucleotides outside the gene matches: 1. The CDR3 runs to 15 residues. Germline CDR1 ENHRY, CDR2 SYGVKD. The chain's CDR3 is CAISDGQGYNSPLHF. CDR3 DNA sequence: TGTGCCATCAGTGATGGACAGGGCTATAATTCACCCCTCCACTTT.

The CDR3 DNA reads TGTGCCAGCAGCGCCGGGGGGGGCACAGATACGCAGTATTTT. Amino acids: CASSAGGGTDTQYF. This chain joins TRBV9 and TRBJ2-3, with 8 bases aligning to TRBD2. V was clipped by 3 bases and J by 1 base; unmatched bases: 1. CDR3 length: 14 amino acids. Per germline, CDR1 SGDLS and CDR2 YYNGEE.

The V gene is TRBV9, the J gene TRBJ1-2, with D possibly being TRBD1 (5 bases). Germline V gene sequence: CDR1 SGDLS, CDR2 YYNGEE. V was pared by 4 bases and J by 5 bases, with 15 bases between. This CDR3 has 14 amino acids. The CDR3 spells CASSTRRDPYGYTF. The CDR3 bases are TGTGCCAGCAGCACTCGCCGGGACCCTTATGGCTACACCTTC. The full variable domain, its missing parts supplied by reference TRBV9 and TRBJ1-2, is DSGVTQTPKHLITATGQRVTLRCSPRSGDLSVYWYQQSLDQGLQFLIQYYNGEERAKGNILERFSAQQFPDLHSELNLSSLELGDSALYFCASSTRRDPYGYTFGSGTRLTVV.